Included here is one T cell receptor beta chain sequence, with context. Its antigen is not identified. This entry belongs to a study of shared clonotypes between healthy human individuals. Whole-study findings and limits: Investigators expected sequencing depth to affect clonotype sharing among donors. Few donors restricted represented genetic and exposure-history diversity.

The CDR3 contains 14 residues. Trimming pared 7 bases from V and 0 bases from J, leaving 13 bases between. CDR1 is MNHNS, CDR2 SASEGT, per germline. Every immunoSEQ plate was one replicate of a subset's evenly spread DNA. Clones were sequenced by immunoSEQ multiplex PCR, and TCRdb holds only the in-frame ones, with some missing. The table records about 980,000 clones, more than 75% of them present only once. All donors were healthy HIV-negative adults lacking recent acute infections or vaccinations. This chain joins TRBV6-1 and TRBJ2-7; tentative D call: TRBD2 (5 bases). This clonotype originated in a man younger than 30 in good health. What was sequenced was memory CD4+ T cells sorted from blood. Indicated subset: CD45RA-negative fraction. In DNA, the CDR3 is TGTGCCAGCATTGTGGACGGAGGCTCCTACGAGCAGTACTTC. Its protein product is CASIVDGGSYEQYF.